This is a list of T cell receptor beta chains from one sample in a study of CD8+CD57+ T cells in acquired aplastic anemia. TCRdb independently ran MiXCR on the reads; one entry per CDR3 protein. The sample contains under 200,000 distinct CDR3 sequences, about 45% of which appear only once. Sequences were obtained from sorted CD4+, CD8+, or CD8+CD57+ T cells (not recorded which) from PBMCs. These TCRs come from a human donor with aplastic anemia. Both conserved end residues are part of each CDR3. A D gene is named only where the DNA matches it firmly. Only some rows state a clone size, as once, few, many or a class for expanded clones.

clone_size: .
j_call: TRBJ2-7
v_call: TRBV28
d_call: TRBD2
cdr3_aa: CASEPAPGGYEQYF
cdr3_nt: TGTGCCAGCGAACCGGCACCGGGGGGATACGAGCAGTACTTC

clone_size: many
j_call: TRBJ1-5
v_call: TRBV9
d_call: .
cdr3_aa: CASSVGGHEGQPQHF
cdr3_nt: TGTGCCAGCAGCGTAGGAGGGCATGAGGGTCAGCCCCAGCATTTT

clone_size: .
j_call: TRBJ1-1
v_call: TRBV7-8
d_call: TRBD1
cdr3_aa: CASSFETGVPRVSTEAFF
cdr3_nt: TGTGCCAGCAGCTTCGAGACAGGGGTACCGCGGGTGAGCACTGAAGCTTTCTTT

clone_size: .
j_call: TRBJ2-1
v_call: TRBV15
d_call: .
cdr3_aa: CATSRVSGKAYNEQFF
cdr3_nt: TGTGCCACCAGCAGAGTGTCGGGGAAGGCCTACAATGAGCAGTTCTTC

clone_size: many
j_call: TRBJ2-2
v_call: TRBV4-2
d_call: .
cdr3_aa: CASSLNVGTDNTGELFF
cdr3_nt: TGTGCCAGCAGTCTGAATGTAGGCACGGACAACACCGGGGAGCTGTTTTTT

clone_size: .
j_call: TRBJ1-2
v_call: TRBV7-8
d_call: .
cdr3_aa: CASSNLGGPNYGYTF
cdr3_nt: TGTGCCAGCAGCAACCTCGGGGGGCCGAACTATGGCTACACCTTC

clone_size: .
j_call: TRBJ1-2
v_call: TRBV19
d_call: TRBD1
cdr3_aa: CASSSTGGRHGYTF
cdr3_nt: TGTGCCAGTAGTTCTACAGGGGGTCGGCATGGCTACACCTTC

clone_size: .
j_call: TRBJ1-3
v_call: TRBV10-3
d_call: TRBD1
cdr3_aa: CAIRATGGRGNTIYF
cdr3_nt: TGTGCCATCAGGGCGACAGGGGGCAGGGGAAACACCATATATTTT

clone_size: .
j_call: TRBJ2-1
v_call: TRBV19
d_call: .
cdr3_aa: CAIGTGLNEQFF
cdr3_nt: TGTGCCATTGGAACAGGGCTAAATGAGCAGTTCTTC

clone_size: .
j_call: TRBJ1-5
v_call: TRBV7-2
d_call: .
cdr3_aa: CASSSRGQSQHF
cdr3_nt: TGTGCCAGCAGCTCTCGAGGTCAGTCCCAGCATTTT

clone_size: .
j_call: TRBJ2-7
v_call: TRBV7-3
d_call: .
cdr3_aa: CASSLTDDLSYEQYF
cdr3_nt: TGTGCCAGCAGCTTAACGGATGACCTCTCCTACGAGCAGTACTTC

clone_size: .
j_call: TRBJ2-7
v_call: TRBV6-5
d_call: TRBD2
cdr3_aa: CASSYLTSGRSYEQHF
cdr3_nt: TGTGCCAGCAGTTACCTGACTAGCGGGAGGTCCTACGAGCAGCACTTC

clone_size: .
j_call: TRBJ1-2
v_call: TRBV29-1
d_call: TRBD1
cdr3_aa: CSVAGGGRTYGYTF
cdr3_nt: TGCAGCGTTGCAGGGGGAGGGCGGACCTATGGCTACACCTTC

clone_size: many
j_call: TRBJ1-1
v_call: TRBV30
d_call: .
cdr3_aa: CAWSDRLPLF
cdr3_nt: TGTGCCTGGAGCGACCGACTGCCCCTCTTT

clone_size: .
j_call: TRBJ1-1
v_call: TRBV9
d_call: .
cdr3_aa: CASSVGGVSEAFF
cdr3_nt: TGTGCCAGCAGCGTAGGCGGGGTAAGTGAAGCTTTCTTT

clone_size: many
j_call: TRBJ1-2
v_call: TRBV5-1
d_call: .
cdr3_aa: CASSLSPSPGRSYGYTF
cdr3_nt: TGCGCCAGCAGCTTGAGCCCCTCGCCGGGCCGGAGCTATGGCTACACCTTC

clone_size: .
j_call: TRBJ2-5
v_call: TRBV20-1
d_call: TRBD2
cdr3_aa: CSARDPGLAGVETQYF
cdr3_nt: TGCAGTGCTAGAGATCCTGGACTAGCGGGAGTAGAGACCCAGTACTTC

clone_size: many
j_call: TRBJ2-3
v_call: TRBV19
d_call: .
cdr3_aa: CASSKLTGGGTSDTQYF
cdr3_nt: TGTGCCAGTAGTAAATTGACGGGAGGGGGCACATCCGATACGCAGTATTTT

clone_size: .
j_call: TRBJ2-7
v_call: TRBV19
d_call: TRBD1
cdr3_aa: CASSPGQGRHF
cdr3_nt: TGTGCCAGTAGCCCGGGACAGGGGAGGCACTTC

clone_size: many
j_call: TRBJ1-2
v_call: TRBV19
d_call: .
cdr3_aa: CASSLQAWGYGYTF
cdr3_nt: TGTGCCAGTAGCCTACAGGCTTGGGGCTATGGCTACACCTTC

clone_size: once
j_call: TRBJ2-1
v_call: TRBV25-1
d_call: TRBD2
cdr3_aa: CASSGFGTSGSFVGSEQFF
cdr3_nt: TGTGCCAGCAGTGGATTCGGGACTAGCGGGAGTTTTGTCGGGAGTGAGCAGTTCTTC

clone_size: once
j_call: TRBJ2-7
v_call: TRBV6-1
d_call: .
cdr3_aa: CASSEGEAYEQYF
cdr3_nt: TGTGCCAGCAGTGAAGGTGAAGCCTACGAGCAGTACTTC

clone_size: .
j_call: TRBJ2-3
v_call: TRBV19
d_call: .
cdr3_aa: CASSIRGSQYF
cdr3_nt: TGTGCCAGTAGTATTAGAGGTTCGCAGTATTTT

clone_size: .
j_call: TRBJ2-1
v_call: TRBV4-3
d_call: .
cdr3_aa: CASSHVRDPDNEQFF
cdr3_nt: TGCGCCAGCAGCCACGTCCGGGACCCTGACAATGAGCAGTTCTTC

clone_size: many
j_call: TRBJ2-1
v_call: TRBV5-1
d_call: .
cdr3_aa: CASRPDSSLYNEQFF
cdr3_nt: TGCGCCAGCCGGCCCGACAGCTCGCTCTACAATGAGCAGTTCTTC

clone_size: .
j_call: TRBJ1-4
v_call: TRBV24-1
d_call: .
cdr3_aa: CATSVHGRGKLFF
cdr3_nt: TGTGCCACCAGTGTTCACGGGAGGGGAAAACTGTTTTTT

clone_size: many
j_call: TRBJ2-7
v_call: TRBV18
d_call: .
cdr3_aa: CASSELLGYEQYF
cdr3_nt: TGTGCCAGCTCTGAACTCTTAGGCTACGAGCAGTACTTC

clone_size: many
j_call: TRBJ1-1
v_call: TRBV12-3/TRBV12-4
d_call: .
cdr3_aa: CASTETSGVATEAFF
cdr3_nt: TGTGCCAGCACCGAAACGTCGGGAGTCGCGACTGAAGCTTTCTTT

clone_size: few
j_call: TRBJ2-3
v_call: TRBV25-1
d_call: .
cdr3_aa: CASSERAVSTDTQYF
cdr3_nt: TGTGCCAGCAGTGAACGTGCAGTGAGCACAGATACGCAGTATTTT

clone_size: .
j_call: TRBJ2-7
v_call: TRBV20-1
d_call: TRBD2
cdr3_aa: CSAGTSGSGSYEQYF
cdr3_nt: TGCAGTGCTGGGACTAGCGGGAGCGGTTCCTACGAGCAGTACTTC

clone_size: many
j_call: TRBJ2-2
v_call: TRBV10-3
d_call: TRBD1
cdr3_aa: CAISRTGPNTGELFF
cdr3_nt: TGTGCCATCAGTCGGACAGGGCCGAACACCGGGGAGCTGTTTTTT

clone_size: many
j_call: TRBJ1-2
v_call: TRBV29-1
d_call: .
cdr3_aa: CSGGVGGAF
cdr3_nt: TGCAGCGGGGGGGTTGGTGGCGCCTTC

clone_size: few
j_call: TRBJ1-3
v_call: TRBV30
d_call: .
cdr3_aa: CAWSVLFGSTIYF
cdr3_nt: TGTGCCTGGAGTGTCCTATTCGGAAGCACCATATATTTT

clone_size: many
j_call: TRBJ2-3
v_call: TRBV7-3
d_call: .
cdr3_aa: CASSLSGLTDTQYF
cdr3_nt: TGTGCCAGCAGCTTAAGTGGGCTCACAGATACGCAGTATTTT

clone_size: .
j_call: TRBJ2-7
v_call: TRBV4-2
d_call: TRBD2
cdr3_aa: CASSQLISRLADHVTPYEQYF
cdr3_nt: TGTGCCAGCAGCCAATTAATTAGTAGGCTAGCGGATCACGTGACCCCCTACGAGCAGTACTTC

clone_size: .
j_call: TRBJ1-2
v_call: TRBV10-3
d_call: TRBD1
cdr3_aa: CAIGAGQGYGYTF
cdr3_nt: TGTGCCATCGGGGCCGGACAGGGCTATGGCTACACCTTC

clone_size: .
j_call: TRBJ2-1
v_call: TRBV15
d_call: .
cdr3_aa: CATSRRSSVQWDEQFF
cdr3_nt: TGTGCCACCAGCAGACGCTCTAGCGTCCAGTGGGATGAGCAGTTCTTC